Following are 6 T cell receptor beta chains from one sample sequenced in a study of tumor and adjacent non-tumor tissue in lung cancer. RNA was extracted from bulk tissue without any cell sorting. TCRbeta libraries were built with three rounds of nested PCR, modified from ARM-PCR. From the multiplex PCR reads, TCRdb called clonotypes with MiXCR, one entry per CDR3 protein. The table has more than 85,000 distinct CDR3 sequences, around 65% seen once. The sample consisted of lung tumor tissue. These receptors were collected from a man aged 65 to 85 with non-small cell lung cancer.

The sample holds a few counts of this clonotype. V gene TRBV28 combines with J gene TRBJ1-4; D gene ambiguous. Per germline, CDR1 MDHEN and CDR2 SYDVKM. This CDR3 has 14 residues. Trimming stripped 4 bases from V and 8 bases from J, with 14 bases between. CDR3 residues: CASSSALVGEKLFF. CDR3 DNA: TGTGCCAGCAGTTCGGCTTTAGTAGGGGAAAAACTGTTTTTT. Using reference TRBV28 and TRBJ1-4 for the parts outside the CDR3, the full variable domain is DVKVTQSSRYLVKRTGEKVFLECVQDMDHENMFWYRQDPGLGLRLIYFSYDVKMKEKGDIPEGYSVSREKKERFSLILESASTNQTSMYLCASSSALVGEKLFFGSGTQLSVL.

The V call is TRBV4-2, the J call TRBJ2-2, with 7 bases identical to TRBD1. This CDR3 is 13 amino acids long. Germline CDR1 is LGHNA and CDR2 is YNFKEQ. The ends lost 8 bases at V and 8 bases at J; junction bases unmatched: 8. In DNA form, the CDR3 reads TGTGCCAGCGCCAAAGGGGGCACAGGGGAGCTGTTTTTT. Translation: CASAKGGTGELFF.

Notes on this clonotype: One end of the junction varies from germline; a read error may be responsible. The CDR3 DNA reads TGTCCCAGCGGCCACCGGACAGGCAAAGAGACCCAGTACTTC. Protein: CPSGHRTGKETQYF. The chain employs TRBV12-3 or TRBV12-4 and TRBJ2-5; 7 nucleotides align to TRBD1. There are 14 residues in the CDR3.

Worth noting for this clonotype: The missing conserved phenylalanine or tryptophan at the end of this CDR3 makes a read error likely. The chain couples TRBV11-2 to TRBJ2-7; D remains ambiguous. This CDR3 is built from 14 residues. CDR1 is SGHAT and CDR2 is FQNNGV in the germline V gene. DNA of the CDR3: TGTGCCAGCGGCTTAGATTTGATGGGATACGAGCAGTACTTA. This encodes CASGLDLMGYEQYL.

This chain links TRBV29-1 with TRBJ1-2; D possibly corresponds to TRBD1 (5 bases). Trimming stripped 1 base from V and 7 bases from J, with 16 bases between. Germline-derived CDR1 and CDR2 are SQVTM and ANQGSEA. The CDR3 sequence is 14 residues long. CDR3 region: CSVEVRGEDCGYTF. In DNA form, the CDR3 reads TGCAGCGTTGAAGTGCGGGGGGAGGACTGTGGCTACACCTTC.

This clonotype was seen once. The CDR3 end shows no conserved phenylalanine or tryptophan, and so a read error is likely. The limits of the CDR3 on the DNA are not certain, so only TCRdb's listed CDR3 is given. The J gene is TRBJ2-7, the V gene TRBV11-2; the D call TRBD1 from the table was never checked on the DNA. The germline V gene encodes CDR1 SGHAT and CDR2 FQNNGV. The CDR3 is 14 residues long, ends included. The CDR3 here is CTSSLGDRNYELYL.